This T cell receptor (beta chain) was identified in a study of cytomegalovirus exposure and HLA in healthy donors (dated by TCRdb to 2017 to 2019). Study-wide context: An earlier analysis of some 550 of the donors reported more than 250 Gb of sequence data and 117 million unique TCR beta sequences from 150 million to 200 million T cells. Using immunosequencing, the study profiled T cell repertoires from 666 subjects and related those repertoires to cytomegalovirus serostatus. Roughly 300 gigabases of sequencing data and approximately 92 million unique TCR sequences made up an early release that covered fewer than 650 HLA-typed donors. High-throughput TCR immunosequencing, statistical association of individual TCRs with disease status, and machine learning were combined to predict cytomegalovirus infection status. In addition to the first cohort of 666 subjects, a separate validation cohort of approximately 130 different subjects was used. Both class I and class II loci were covered by HLA typing, at four-digit resolution. An earlier analysis of 587 of the donors used high-throughput TCR beta sequencing to judge whether each TCR beta V gene segment behaved as functional or pseudogenic. Because of strong linkage in the cohort, a handful of DR-DQ haplotypes were treated as single units for association and clustering. A later analysis re-examined previously published TCR beta repertoires from just over 650 donors and added high-resolution HLA genotyping to investigate patterns of TCR occurrence. Donor age, sex, ethnicity and CMV serostatus were compiled alongside the repertoire data. The study aimed to test whether cataloging public T cell receptors could reveal signatures of past pathogen exposure. The genetic ancestry cluster associated with self-reported Caucasian donors included approximately 85% of the 300 to 400 genotyped donors. The number of typed donors differed by locus: about 629-630 for A, B, C, DRB1 and DQB1; approximately 530 for DQA1; around 580 for DPA1; and approximately 450 for DPB1. All discovery cohort repertoires had been generated on a single sequencing platform. In a later genetic analysis, genome-wide SNP genotypes for 398 of the 666 donors were used, and that subset was treated as a discovery cohort. The later analysis used no new phenotypic data to find candidate immune exposures, relying instead on TCR beta sequences and their occurrence across donors. Across some 400 genotyped donors of the cohort, an average of about 220,000 unique TCR beta nucleotide sequences per donor were sequenced, and roughly 20% of those sequences were non-productive.

The germline V gene (reference sequence) yields MNHNY for CDR1 and SVGAGI for CDR2. The junction shows trimming of 4 bases on V and 0 bases on J, plus 10 bases between the germline ends. Inclusive of the bounding cysteine and phenylalanine, the CDR3 is 15 residues long. Only the CDR3 part of the read is kept: 45 bases, read in frame from the first base. Concerning this clone: Its antigen remains unidentified. No much larger clonotype is one base removed from it; base qualities were not supplied.

Study-wide findings and limitations: A few of the identified cytomegalovirus-associated TCR beta chains were confirmed in vitro to be specific for cytomegalovirus antigens. In a later genetic analysis, fewer N-insertions in productive TCRs were reported among donors in an Asian-associated ancestry cluster than the approximately 710-donor mean. The earlier analysis of some 540 of the donors excluded seventeen rarely observed V segments, including chromosome 9 orphons, because counts were too low. A further reported finding was that TCR beta sequences accurately predicted the HLA-A and HLA-B alleles for most subjects in the first cohort. The classifier was reported to diagnose cytomegalovirus status with high specificity and sensitivity in both the original and validation cohorts. Assigning TCR associations to individual alleles was difficult when HLA alleles, especially DR and DQ, strongly co-occurred. A group of highly shared sequence variants was considered likely to be a technical artifact of the sequencing pipeline. Because some donors lacked HLA typing at each locus, the association tests relied only on the typed subset. Some IMGT-functional V segments, including TRBV6-2 and TRBV6-3, could not be distinguished by the 87-base-pair reads and were therefore excluded. An earlier analysis of roughly 570 of the donors showed that most TCR beta V segments appeared in productive rearrangements either about 87% or about 30% of the time, which broadly matched IMGT annotations. Most TCR sequences were observed very rarely across donors, whereas some public TCRs were present in many individuals. Only TCR beta chains were sequenced in this cohort, and the absence of alpha or paired-chain data limited detectable features. According to a later analysis, TCR association rates differed among HLA loci, with DRB1 alleles showing the most associated TCRs and HLA-C alleles showing the fewest. A later genetic analysis associated a missense DCLRE1C variant with V-gene and J-gene trimming of TCR beta chains, and an independent cohort replicated the association. Sequencing depth was assumed to be roughly uniform across donors in the presence/absence analyses, though that assumption may not hold. CMV serostatus was the only immune exposure information available for the cohort. The authors suggested that the approach could potentially be extended to other disease states and immunological phenotypes. According to a later analysis, most CMV-associated TCR beta chains appeared to be HLA-restricted, and the HLA associations seemed to be driven largely by CMV exposure. Correlated functional status among segregating V segments might be attributable to linkage disequilibrium, but an unknown experimental factor could not be ruled out. Several of the top co-occurrence clusters appeared to be linked to parvovirus B19, influenza, CMV and Epstein-Barr virus, according to a later analysis. Specific HLA alleles were associated with over 15,000 TCR beta sequences at a false discovery rate of 0.05 in a later analysis. A later analysis found that HLA-associated TCR beta chains were more clonally expanded and had lower generation probabilities than equally common non-associated chains. The study gave a list of 150 to 200 TCR beta chains associated with cytomegalovirus.

The cohort was made up of 500 to 800 healthy bone marrow donors. At the time of sampling, all cohort members were nominally healthy, though unrecorded immune exposures were likely present. The donor was CMV seronegative and was included in the group of around 320 seronegative cohort members. A peripheral blood sample was collected from each donor, and TCR beta sequencing was performed on peripheral blood mononuclear cells. The Qiagen DNeasy Blood Extraction Kit was used to extract genomic DNA from the blood cell samples. Library creation used the immunoSEQ multiplex PCR assay. For the multiplex PCR, a mixture combining 60 forward primers for TCR Vbeta segments and 13 reverse primers for TCR Jbeta segments was used. A multiplex PCR assay on genomic DNA amplified the CDR3 region of rearranged TCR beta genes. On the Illumina HiSeq System, the amplified TCR beta libraries were sequenced as 87-base-pair reads. The study's own analysis went as follows. A later analysis tallied roughly 78 million unique TCR beta chains across the approximately 670 repertoires, and around 10 million of those chains were shared by two or more donors. To remove PCR and sequencing errors, raw reads were error-corrected and collapsed into unique sequences using a nearest-neighbor algorithm that merged closely related sequences. V, D and J gene segments were assigned by aligning CDR3 sequences to IMGT reference sequences. For a sequence to be retained, at least a six-nucleotide match to both a V gene segment and a J gene segment was required. Rearrangements were called productive when the CDR3 lacked stop codons and stayed in frame with V and J; all others were non-productive. CDR3 was defined according to IMGT convention as the region running from the second conserved V-encoded cysteine to the conserved J-encoded phenylalanine. The earlier analysis of 587 of the donors excluded sequences that lacked an unambiguous match to a single V gene segment. An earlier analysis of roughly 590 of the donors called V segments functional above 56.7% productive rearrangements and segregating when the between-donor standard deviation exceeded 5%. To diagnose cytomegalovirus status from the catalog of TCR beta chain sequences, a statistical classification framework was built. In a later analysis, V and J genes were assigned by comparing TCR nucleotide sequences against IMGT/GENE-DB human TR gene sequences. Using the TCRdist pipeline, a later analysis assigned CDR3 sequences along with most-parsimonious VDJ recombination scenarios. In a later analysis, each TCR beta chain was defined by its CDR3 amino acid sequence together with its V-gene family, and reads without a unique V-gene family were excluded. In a later analysis, 450 to 600 highly shared, low-generation-probability nucleotide sequences were removed to address suspected cross-contamination and a sequencing artifact. In a later analysis, a clonal expansion index for each public chain was calculated from normalized within-repertoire ranks of inferred template counts. In a later analysis, generation probabilities were computed with a VDJ recombination model fitted to out-of-frame rearrangements, and the resulting probabilities were checked against IGoR. Hypergeometric tests were used in a later analysis to score TCR-TCR, TCR-HLA and TCR-CMV co-occurrence, with a repertoire-size bias correction applied to the TCR pairs. In a later analysis, false discovery rates were estimated by permuting HLA or CMV assignments 20 times. In a later analysis, co-occurring TCRs were grouped with DBSCAN, and TCRdist sequence similarity was added when clustering was performed within HLA-allele-positive subsets. For co-occurrence clustering, repertoires with fewer than 30,000 or more than 120,000 public chains were excluded, along with 4 to 6 repertoires with anomalous nucleotide sharing. Here the immuneACCESS table is served through TCRdb, limited to in-frame sequences with V and J called. Missing clones are a known gap in these copies; in checked studies unresolved V genes cover under half, and the rest lacks a known reason. The V and J calls and clone size come from that table; D and trimming were worked out from the DNA. The sample table shows some 150,000 clones, and around 80% are seen once. 2% to 2.5% of the sample rests with the top ten.

The specimen sequenced was PBMCs. This TCR was sampled from a man younger than 45 in good health and CMV-seronegative. The chain is assembled from TRBV6-6 and TRBJ1-5; D gene: possibly TRBD1, on 5 matching bases. The encoded CDR3 is CASSLDTYSNQPQHF. The nucleotides are TGTGCCAGCAGTTTGGACACGTATAGCAATCAGCCCCAGCATTTT.